Presented here are 5 T cell receptor beta chains from one specimen sequenced in a study of control samples from healthy donors and cancer patients (dated by TCRdb to about 2020). The library came from the immunoSEQ multiplex PCR assay. This immuneACCESS table, as held by TCRdb, lists in-frame sequences with V and J called but not all clones. Of the missing ones, under half trace to an unresolved V gene in checked studies; the others have no known cause. The sample table contains some 100,000 clones; only one count was recorded for around nine tenths of them. Over 6.5% of the sample comes from the top ten. The sample taken for sequencing was blood. The receptors were sampled from a young man in good health.

The J gene is TRBJ1-2, the V gene TRBV4-3; the D gene is possibly TRBD1 (5 bases). V lost 8 bases, J lost 0 bases, and 16 bases lay in between. The germline gives CDR1 LGHNA, CDR2 YSLEER. This CDR3 is built from 15 residues. The CDR3 loop reads CASRDSLNSNYGYTF. CDR3 nucleotides: TGCGCCAGCCGAGACAGCCTAAATTCTAACTATGGCTACACCTTC.

The chain carries TRBV29-1 and TRBJ1-5; TRBD1 might be the D (5 bases). Germline CDR1 and CDR2: SQVTM and ANQGSEA. This CDR3 comprises 12 residues. CDR3 nucleotides: TGCGCCACGGGGGGGTCCAATCAGCCCCAGCATTTT. Its protein product is CATGGSNQPQHF.

This clone has a handful of counts. The gene calls are TRBV3-1 (or the pseudogene TRBV3-2) and TRBJ2-5; 7 positions match TRBD2. Germline V gene lookup returns CDR1 LGHDT and CDR2 YNNKEL (reference sequence). Germline trimming cut 8 bases from V and 3 bases from J; bases unmatched to any gene: 6. This CDR3 spans 13 amino acids. The DNA for the CDR3 is TGTGCCAGCGGAACTAGCGTAAAAGAGACCCAGTACTTC. This sequence encodes CASGTSVKETQYF.

The rearrangement joins TRBV29-1 to TRBJ2-2; 9 bases are a match to TRBD1. The CDR3 spans 12 residues. The ends lost 7 bases at V and 11 bases at J; junction bases unmatched: 8. Germline V gene sequence: CDR1 SQVTM, CDR2 ANQGSEA. CDR3: CSGGTGRGELFF. As DNA, the CDR3 is TGCAGCGGTGGGACAGGGAGGGGAGAGCTGTTTTTT.

The V and J genes are TRBV9 and TRBJ2-7; unclear D gene. Per the germline V gene, CDR1 is SGDLS and CDR2 is YYNGEE. Between the trimmed V and J ends, which lost 3 bases and 0 bases, there was a span of 10 bases. This CDR3 has 14 residues. CDR3 loop: CASSAAPVSYEQYF. DNA of the CDR3: TGTGCCAGCAGCGCCGCCCCAGTCTCCTACGAGCAGTACTTC.